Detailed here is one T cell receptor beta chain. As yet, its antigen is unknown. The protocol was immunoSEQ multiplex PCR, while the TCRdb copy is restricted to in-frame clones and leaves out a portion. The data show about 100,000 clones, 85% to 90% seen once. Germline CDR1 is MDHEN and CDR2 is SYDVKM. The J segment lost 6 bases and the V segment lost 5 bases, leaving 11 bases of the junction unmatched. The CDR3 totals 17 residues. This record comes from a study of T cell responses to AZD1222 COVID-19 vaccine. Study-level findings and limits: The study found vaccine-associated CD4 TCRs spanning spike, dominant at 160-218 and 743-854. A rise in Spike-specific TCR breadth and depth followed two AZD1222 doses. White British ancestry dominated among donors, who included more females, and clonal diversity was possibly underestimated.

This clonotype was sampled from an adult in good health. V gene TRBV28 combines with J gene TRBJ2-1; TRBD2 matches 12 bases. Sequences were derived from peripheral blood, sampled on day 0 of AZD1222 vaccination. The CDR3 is CASSRSGLAGRGNEQFF. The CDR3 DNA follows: TGTGCCAGCAGTAGGAGTGGACTAGCGGGAAGGGGCAATGAGCAGTTCTTC. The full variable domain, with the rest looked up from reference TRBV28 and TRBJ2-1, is DVKVTQSSRYLVKRTGEKVFLECVQDMDHENMFWYRQDPGLGLRLIYFSYDVKMKEKGDIPEGYSVSREKKERFSLILESASTNQTSMYLCASSRSGLAGRGNEQFFGPGTRLTVL.